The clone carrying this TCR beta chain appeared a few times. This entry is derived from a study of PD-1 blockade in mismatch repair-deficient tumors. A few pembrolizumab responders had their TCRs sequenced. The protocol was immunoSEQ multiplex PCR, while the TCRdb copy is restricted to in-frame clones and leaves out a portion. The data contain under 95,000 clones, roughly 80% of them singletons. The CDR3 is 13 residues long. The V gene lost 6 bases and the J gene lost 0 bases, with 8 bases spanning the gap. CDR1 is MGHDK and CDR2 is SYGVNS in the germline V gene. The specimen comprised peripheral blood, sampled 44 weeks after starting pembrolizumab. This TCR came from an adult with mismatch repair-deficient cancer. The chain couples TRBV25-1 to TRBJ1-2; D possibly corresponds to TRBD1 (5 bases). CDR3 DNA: TGTGCCAGCAGAGGGACGGCTAACTATGGCTACACCTTC. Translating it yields CASRGTANYGYTF.